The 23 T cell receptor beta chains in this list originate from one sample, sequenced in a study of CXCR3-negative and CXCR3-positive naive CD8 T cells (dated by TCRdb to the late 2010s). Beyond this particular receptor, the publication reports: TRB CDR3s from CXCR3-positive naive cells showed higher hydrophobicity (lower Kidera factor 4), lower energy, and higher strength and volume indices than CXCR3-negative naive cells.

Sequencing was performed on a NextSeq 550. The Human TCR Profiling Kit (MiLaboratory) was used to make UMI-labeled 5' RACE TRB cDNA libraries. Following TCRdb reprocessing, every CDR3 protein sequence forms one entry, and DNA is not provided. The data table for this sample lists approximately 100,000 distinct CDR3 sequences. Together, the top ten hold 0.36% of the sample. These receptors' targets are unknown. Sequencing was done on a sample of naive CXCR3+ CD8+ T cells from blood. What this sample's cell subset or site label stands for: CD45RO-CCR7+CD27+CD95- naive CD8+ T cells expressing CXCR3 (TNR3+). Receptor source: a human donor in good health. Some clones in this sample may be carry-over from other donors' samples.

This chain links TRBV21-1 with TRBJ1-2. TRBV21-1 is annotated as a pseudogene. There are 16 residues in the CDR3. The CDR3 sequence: CASSKIKSLLRYGYTF.

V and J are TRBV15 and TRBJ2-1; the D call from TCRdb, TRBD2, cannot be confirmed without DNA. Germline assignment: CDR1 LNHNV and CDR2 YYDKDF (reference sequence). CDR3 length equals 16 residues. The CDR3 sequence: CATSITGFRIFNEQFF.

The CDR3 sequence is CASSYRQGSGEQFF. The genes are TRBV5-1 and TRBJ2-1; TCRdb picks TRBD1, but there is no DNA to check that call. The CDR3 loop spans 14 amino acids. Germline-derived CDR1 and CDR2 are SGHRS and YFSETQ.

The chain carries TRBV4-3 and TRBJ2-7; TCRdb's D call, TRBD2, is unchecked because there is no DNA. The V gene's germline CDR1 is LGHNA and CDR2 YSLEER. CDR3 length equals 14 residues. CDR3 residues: CASSQDLKGGEQYF.

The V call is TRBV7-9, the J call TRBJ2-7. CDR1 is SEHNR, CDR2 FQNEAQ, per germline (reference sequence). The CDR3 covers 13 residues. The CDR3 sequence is CASSSRGTYEQYF.

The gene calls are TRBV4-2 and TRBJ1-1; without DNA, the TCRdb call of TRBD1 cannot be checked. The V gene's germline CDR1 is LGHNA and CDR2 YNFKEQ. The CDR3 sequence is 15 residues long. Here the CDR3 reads CASSQTQGLGTEAFF.

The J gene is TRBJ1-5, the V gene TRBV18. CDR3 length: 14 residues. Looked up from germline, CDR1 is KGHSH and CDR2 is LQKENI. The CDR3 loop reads CASSQDGSDQPQHF.

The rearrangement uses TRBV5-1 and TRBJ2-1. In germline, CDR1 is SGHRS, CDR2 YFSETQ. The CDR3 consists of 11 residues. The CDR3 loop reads CVSSQANERFF.

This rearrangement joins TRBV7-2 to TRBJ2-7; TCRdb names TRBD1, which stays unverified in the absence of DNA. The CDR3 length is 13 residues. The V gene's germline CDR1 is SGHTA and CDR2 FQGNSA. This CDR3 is CASSFSGGYEQYF.

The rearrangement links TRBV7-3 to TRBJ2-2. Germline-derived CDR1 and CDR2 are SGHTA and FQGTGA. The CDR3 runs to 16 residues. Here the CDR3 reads CASSSPLDRNTGELFF.

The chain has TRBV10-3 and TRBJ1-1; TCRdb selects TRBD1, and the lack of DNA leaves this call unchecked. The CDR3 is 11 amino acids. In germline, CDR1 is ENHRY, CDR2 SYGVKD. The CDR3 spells CASAPTGEAFF.

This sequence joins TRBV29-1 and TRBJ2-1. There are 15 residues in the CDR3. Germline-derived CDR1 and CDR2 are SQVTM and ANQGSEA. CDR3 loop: CSVVWQDSTYNEQFF.

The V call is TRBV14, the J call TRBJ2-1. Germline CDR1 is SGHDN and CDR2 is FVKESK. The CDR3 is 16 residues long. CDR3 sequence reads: CASSQDRLDPYNEQFF.

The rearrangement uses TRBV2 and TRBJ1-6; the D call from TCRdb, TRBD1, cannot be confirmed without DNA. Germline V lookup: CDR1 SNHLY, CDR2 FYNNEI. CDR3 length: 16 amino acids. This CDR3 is CASSEGVPQNNSPLHF.

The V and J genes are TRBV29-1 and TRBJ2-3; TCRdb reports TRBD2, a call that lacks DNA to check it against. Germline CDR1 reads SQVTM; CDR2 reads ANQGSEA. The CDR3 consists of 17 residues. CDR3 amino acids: CSVEDQTSGRPPDTQYF.

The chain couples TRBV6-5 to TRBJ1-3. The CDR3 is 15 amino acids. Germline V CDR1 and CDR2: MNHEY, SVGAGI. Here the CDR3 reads CASRLNHRSGNTIYF.

The CDR3 protein is CSVEDRGANYGYTF. The chain is built from TRBV29-1 and TRBJ1-2; checking the TCRdb D call of TRBD1 is not possible without DNA. Germline V gene lookup returns CDR1 SQVTM and CDR2 ANQGSEA. This CDR3 is 14 amino acids long.

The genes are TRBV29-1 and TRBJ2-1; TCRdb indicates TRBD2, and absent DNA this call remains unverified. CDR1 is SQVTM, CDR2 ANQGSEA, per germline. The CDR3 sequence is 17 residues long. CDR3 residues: CSVRGLAGGRPANEQFF.

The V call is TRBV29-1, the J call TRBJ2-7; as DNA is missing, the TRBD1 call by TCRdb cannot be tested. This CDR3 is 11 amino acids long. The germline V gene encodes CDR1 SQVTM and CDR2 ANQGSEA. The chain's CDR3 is CSVSDSYGQYF.

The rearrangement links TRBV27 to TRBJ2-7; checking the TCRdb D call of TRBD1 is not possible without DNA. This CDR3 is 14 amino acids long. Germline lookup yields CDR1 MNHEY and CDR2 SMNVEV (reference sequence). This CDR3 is CASSLRGGAYEQYF.

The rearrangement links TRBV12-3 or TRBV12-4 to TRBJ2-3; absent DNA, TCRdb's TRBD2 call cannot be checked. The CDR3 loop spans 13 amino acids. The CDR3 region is CASSPVSGDTQYF.

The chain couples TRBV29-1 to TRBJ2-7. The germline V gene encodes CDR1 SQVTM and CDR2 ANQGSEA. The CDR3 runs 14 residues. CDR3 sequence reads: CSSGKTASSYEQYF.

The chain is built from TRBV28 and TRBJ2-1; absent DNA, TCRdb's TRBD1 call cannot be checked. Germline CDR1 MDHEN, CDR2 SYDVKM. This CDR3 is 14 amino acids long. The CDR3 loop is CASKTEGAYNEQFF.